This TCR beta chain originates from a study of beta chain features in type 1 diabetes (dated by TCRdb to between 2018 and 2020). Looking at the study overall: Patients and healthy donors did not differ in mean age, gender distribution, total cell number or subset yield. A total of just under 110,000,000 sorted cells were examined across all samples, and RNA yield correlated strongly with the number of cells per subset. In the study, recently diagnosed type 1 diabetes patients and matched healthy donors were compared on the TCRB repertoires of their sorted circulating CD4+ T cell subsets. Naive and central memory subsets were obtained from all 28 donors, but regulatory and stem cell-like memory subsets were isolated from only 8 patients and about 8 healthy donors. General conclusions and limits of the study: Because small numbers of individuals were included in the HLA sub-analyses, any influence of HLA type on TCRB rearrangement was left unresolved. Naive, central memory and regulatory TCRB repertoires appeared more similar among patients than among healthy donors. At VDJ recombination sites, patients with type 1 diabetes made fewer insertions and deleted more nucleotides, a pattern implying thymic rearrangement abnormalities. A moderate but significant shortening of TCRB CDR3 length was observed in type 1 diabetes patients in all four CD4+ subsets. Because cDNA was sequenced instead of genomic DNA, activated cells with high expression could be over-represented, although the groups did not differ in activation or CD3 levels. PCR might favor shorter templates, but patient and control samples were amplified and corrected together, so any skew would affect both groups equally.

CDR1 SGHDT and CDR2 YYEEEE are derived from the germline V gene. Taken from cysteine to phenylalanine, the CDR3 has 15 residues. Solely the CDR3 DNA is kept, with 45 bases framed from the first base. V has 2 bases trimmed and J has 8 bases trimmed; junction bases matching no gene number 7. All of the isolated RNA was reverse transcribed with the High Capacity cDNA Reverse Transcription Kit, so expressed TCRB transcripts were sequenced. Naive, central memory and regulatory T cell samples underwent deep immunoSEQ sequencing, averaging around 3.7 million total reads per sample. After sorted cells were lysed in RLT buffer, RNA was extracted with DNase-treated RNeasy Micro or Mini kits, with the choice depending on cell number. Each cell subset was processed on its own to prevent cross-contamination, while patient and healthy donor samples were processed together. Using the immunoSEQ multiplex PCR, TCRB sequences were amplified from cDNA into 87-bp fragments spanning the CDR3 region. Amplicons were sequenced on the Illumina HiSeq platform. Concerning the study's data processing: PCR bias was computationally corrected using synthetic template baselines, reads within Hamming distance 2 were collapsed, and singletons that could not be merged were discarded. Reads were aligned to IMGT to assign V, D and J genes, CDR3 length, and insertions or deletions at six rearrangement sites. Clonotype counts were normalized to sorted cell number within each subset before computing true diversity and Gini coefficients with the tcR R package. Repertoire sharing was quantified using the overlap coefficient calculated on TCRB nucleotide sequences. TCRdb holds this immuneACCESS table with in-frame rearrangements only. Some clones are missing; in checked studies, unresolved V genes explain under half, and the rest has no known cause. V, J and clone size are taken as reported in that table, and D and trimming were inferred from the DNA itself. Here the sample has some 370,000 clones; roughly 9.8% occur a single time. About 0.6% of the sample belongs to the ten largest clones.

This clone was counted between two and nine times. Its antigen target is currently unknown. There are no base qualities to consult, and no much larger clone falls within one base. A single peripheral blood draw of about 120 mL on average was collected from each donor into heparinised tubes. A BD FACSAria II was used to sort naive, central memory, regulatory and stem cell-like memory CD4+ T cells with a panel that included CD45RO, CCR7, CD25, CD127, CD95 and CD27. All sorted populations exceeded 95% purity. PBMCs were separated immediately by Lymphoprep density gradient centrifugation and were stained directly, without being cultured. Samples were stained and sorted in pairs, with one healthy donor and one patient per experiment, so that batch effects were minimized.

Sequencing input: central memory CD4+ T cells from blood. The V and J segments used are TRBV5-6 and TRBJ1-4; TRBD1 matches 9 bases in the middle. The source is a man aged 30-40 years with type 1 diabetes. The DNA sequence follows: TGTGCCAGCAGCTTAGGGACAGGGATGCAGGAAAAACTGTTTTTT. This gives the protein CASSLGTGMQEKLFF.